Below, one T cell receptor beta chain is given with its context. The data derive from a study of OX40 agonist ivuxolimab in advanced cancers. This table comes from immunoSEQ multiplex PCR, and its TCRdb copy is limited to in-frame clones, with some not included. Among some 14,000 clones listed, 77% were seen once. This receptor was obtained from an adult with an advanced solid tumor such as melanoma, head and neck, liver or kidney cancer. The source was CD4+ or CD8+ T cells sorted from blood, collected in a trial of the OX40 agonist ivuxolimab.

Written as DNA, the CDR3 is TGTGCCAGCAGTTTATTGGGCAATCAGCCCCAGCATTTT. Protein: CASSLLGNQPQHF. This chain uses TRBV27 with TRBJ1-5, with D unresolved. The germline V and J ends were trimmed by 1 base and 2 bases, with 3 bases remaining between them. This CDR3 has 13 residues. Germline values: CDR1 MNHEY, CDR2 SMNVEV (reference sequence).